This T cell receptor (beta chain) appears in the sequencing data of a study of blood T cell repertoires in COVID-19. Study at large: Both acute and convalescent COVID-19 samples were obtained from the United States, Italy and Spain. From T cells, B-cell-depleted T cells, or PBMCs came the material, which was cDNA or gDNA.

Per the authors' pipeline: By means of reference gene primer amplification, nucleated cell counts were estimated. Profiled with immunoSEQ multiplex PCR; TCRdb holds only in-frame clones, not every one. V and J calls and clone size are as listed in that table; D and trimming were resolved from the DNA. The sample carries fewer than 140,000 clones, under 90% recorded once. Germline V gene data show CDR1 as SNHLY and CDR2 as FYNNEI. After removal of 6 bases from V and 7 bases from J, the junction contained 9 bases not matched to a gene. The CDR3 covers 15 residues. Sequencing was performed on peripheral blood. This chain connects TRBV2 to TRBJ2-7, with 13 bases lining up with TRBD2. This clonotype originated in a woman aged 60-75 years with acute or convalescent COVID-19. DNA for the CDR3: TGTGCCAGCAGGGATGGACTAGCGGGGGCAGGGGAGCAGTACTTC. Protein sequence: CASRDGLAGAGEQYF.